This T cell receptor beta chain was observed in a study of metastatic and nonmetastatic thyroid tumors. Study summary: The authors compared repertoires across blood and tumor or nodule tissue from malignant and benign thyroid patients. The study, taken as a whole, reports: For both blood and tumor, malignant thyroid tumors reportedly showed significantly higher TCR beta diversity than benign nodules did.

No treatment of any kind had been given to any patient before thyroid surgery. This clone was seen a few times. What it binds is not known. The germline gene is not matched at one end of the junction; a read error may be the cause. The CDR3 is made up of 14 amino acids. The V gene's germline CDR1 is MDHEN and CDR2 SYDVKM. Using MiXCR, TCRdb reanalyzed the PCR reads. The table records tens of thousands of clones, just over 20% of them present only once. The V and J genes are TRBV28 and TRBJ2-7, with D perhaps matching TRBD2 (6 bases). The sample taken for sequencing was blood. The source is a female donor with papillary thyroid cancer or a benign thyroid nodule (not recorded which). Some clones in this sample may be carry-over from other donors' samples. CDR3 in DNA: TGTGCCAGCAGTTTAGGAGGGGCCGGGGCCAGTATATGGTTC. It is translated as CASSLGGAGASIWF.